The 28 T cell receptor beta chains reported below all come from one sample, sequenced in a study of human T cells and chemical hapten exposure. One entry per CDR3 protein results from TCRdb running MiXCR on the RACE reads. The sample includes tens of thousands of distinct CDR3 sequences, around 10% of them seen just once. Time point: patch test 3, about 24 weeks after DPC sensitization. Stated treatment: therapeutic diphenylcyclopropenone sensitization with weekly scalp DPC. The source material was whole blood, sampled in connection with sensitization to the hapten diphenylcyclopropenone (DPC). The receptors originated from a woman aged 45-60 years with alopecia areata. Some clones in this sample may be carry-over from other donors' samples.

This clonotype came up a few times. The chain recombines TRBV5-1 with TRBJ2-5; the D is unclear. This CDR3 comprises 12 residues. Germline V gives CDR1 SGHRS, CDR2 YFSETQ. V dropped 1 base and J dropped 5 bases, with 6 bases sitting between them. This chain's CDR3 is CASSLNGETQYF. As DNA, the CDR3 is TGCGCCAGCAGCTTGAACGGCGAGACCCAGTACTTC.

CDR3 nucleotide sequence: TGCGCCAGCAGCCAAGTCAACGGGTACACTGAAGCTTTCTTT. Translated, it gives CASSQVNGYTEAFF. The rearrangement links TRBV4-3 to TRBJ1-1; D remains unclear. This CDR3 region has 14 residues. Deletions cut 1 base from V and 3 bases from J, with 9 bases between. Germline V CDR1 and CDR2: LGHNA, YSLEER.

The CDR3 nucleotides are TGTGCCAGCCAACAGGGGGCATGGGGAAACACCATATATTTT. It codes for CASQQGAWGNTIYF. The chain carries TRBV28 and TRBJ1-3; 9 nucleotides agree with TRBD1. Losses at the gene ends were 8 bases for V and 4 bases for J; bases not matched to a gene: 6. The CDR3 sequence is 14 residues long. Per the germline V gene, CDR1 is MDHEN and CDR2 is SYDVKM.

The CDR3 loop is CASSLGTGPQPQHF. As DNA, the CDR3 is TGTGCCAGCAGCTTAGGGACAGGCCCCCAGCCCCAGCATTTT. This chain connects TRBV11-2 to TRBJ1-5; 7 nucleotides match TRBD1. In germline, CDR1 is SGHAT, CDR2 FQNNGV. Trimming took 1 base from V and 7 from J; bases not matched to a gene: 4. This CDR3 region has 14 residues.

Ten or more counts support this clonotype. The chain links TRBV6-1 to TRBJ1-1, with D tentatively TRBD1 (5 bases). The germline CDR1 and CDR2 sequences are MNHNS and SASEGT. CDR3 length: 15 residues. Trimming removed 6 bases from V and 6 bases from J, with 20 bases in between. The CDR3 DNA reads as TGTGCCAGCAGGCCACTCAATGAAGGGGACCCTGAAGCTTTCTTT. The encoded protein is CASRPLNEGDPEAFF.

J is TRBJ2-3 and V is TRBV28; D possibly corresponds to TRBD1 (6 bases). The germline gives CDR1 MDHEN, CDR2 SYDVKM. Trimming cost V 6 bases and J 0 bases, with 13 bases left between them. There are 15 residues in the CDR3. The CDR3 bases are TGTGCCAGCAGAAGGGGACATACTAGCACAGATACGCAGTATTTT. It is translated as CASRRGHTSTDTQYF.

The CDR3 is CSAMDRAGVGDTQYF. The CDR3 coding sequence is TGCAGTGCCATGGATCGGGCAGGCGTAGGTGATACGCAGTATTTT. The chain is built from TRBV20-1 and TRBJ2-3, with no clear D. The germline CDR1 and CDR2 sequences are DFQATT and SNEGSKA (reference sequence). The CDR3 spans 15 residues. Trimming left V 6 bases short and J 6 bases short, with 22 bases between.

This clonotype came up many times. V and J are TRBV2 and TRBJ2-7; D might be TRBD1 (6 bases). The ends were cut back, 4 bases at V and 4 bases at J, with 14 bases in the middle. The CDR3 contains 14 residues. Germline CDR1 and CDR2: SNHLY and FYNNEI. For the CDR3, the DNA is TGTGCCAGCAGTGCAGGGGATAGAGGGTACGAGCAGTACTTC. Protein: CASSAGDRGYEQYF.

This clonotype has a handful of counts. V gene TRBV5-6 combines with J gene TRBJ1-3; D not resolved. V was shortened by 2 bases and J by 0 bases, with 6 bases between the two germline ends. Germline values: CDR1 SGHDT, CDR2 YYEEEE. CDR3 size: 14 residues. The CDR3 loop is CASSLLSSGNTIYF. The CDR3 DNA reads as TGTGCCAGCAGCTTACTGTCCTCTGGAAACACCATATATTTT.

This clonotype has ten or more counts. The CDR3 is CASSESRTGANEKLFF. CDR3 coding DNA: TGCGCCAGCAGTGAGTCCAGGACAGGGGCTAATGAAAAACTGTTTTTT. The rearrangement uses TRBV10-2 and TRBJ1-4, with TRBD1 identical over 9 bases. The CDR3 spans 16 residues. CDR1 is WSHSY and CDR2 is SAAADI in the germline V gene. V lost 0 bases to trimming and J lost 3 bases; unmatched junction nucleotides: 2.

This clonotype was detected ten times or more. V usage is TRBV15 and J usage is TRBJ2-1; 8 nucleotides line up with TRBD1. Germline-derived CDR1 and CDR2 are LNHNV and YYDKDF (reference sequence). The CDR3 is made up of 17 amino acids. The junction had 12 bases not matched to a gene; V was cut back by 0 bases and J by 8 bases. The CDR3 loop reads CATSRDLGGQAVDEQFF. CDR3 sequence (DNA): TGTGCCACCAGCAGAGATTTGGGGGGACAGGCTGTCGATGAGCAGTTCTTC.

This clonotype was counted between two and nine times. The chain carries TRBV7-9 and TRBJ2-1; D may be TRBD1 (6 bases). Germline values: CDR1 SEHNR, CDR2 FQNEAQ (reference sequence). The CDR3 consists of 17 residues. Trimming took 3 bases from V and 0 from J, leaving 15 bases between them. CDR3 sequence: CASSFPTGSPSYNEQFF. The CDR3 bases are TGTGCCAGCAGCTTCCCGACAGGCTCACCCTCCTACAATGAGCAGTTCTTC.

This clonotype was counted ten times or more. The CDR3: CASSVGVPSLAFF. The DNA for the CDR3 is TGTGCCAGCAGCGTAGGTGTTCCCAGTTTGGCTTTCTTT. V is TRBV9 and J is TRBJ1-1; D unclear. Germline CDR1 reads SGDLS; CDR2 reads YYNGEE. With 0 bases removed from V and 11 bases from J, the gap between germline ends came to 14 bases. The length of the CDR3 is 13 residues.

At least ten counts were recorded for this clonotype. This sequence joins TRBV14 and TRBJ1-6; 7 nucleotides align to TRBD1. This CDR3 contains 15 residues. Germline V lookup: CDR1 SGHDN, CDR2 FVKESK. The ends lost 2 bases at V and 7 bases at J; junction bases unmatched: 5. DNA of the CDR3: TGTGCCAGCAGCCAATGGGACAGTCCAAATTCACCCCTCCACTTT. Translating it yields CASSQWDSPNSPLHF.

The V gene is TRBV28, the J gene TRBJ1-4, with D possibly being TRBD1 (5 bases). This CDR3 is 14 amino acids long. Trimming shortened V by 2 bases and J by 8 bases, and 12 bases separated the two germline ends. Germline CDR1 reads MDHEN; CDR2 reads SYDVKM. The CDR3 is CASSLVAGHEKLFF. The CDR3 DNA is TGTGCCAGCAGTTTAGTGGCAGGGCACGAAAAACTGTTTTTT.

This chain links TRBV6-5 with TRBJ2-7; 7 bases agree with TRBD1. This CDR3 spans 16 amino acids. Unmatched junction bases numbered 11, after V lost 6 bases and J lost 0 bases. CDR1 is MNHEY and CDR2 is SVGAGI in the germline V gene. CDR3 bases: TGTGCCAGCAGCCTAGACAGGGACCTCGCCTCCTACGAGCAGTACTTC. Its protein is CASSLDRDLASYEQYF.

Many counts were recorded for this clonotype. The rearrangement uses TRBV12-3 or TRBV12-4 and TRBJ2-6; D unclear. V dropped 5 bases and J dropped 1 base, with 3 bases sitting between them. The CDR3 contains 13 residues. The CDR3 sequence: CASSESGANVLTF. The CDR3 DNA reads as TGTGCCAGCAGTGAGTCTGGGGCCAACGTCCTGACTTTC.

J is TRBJ1-2 and V is TRBV12-3 or TRBV12-4, with D uncertain. V shed 7 bases and J shed 8 bases, with 20 bases lying between them. The CDR3 totals 14 residues. The CDR3 DNA reads TGTGCCAGCACAACCCAAAGGAAAATGGACGGCTACACCTTC. Protein sequence: CASTTQRKMDGYTF.

This clonotype was seen ten or more times. The chain is built from TRBV7-2 and TRBJ1-2; D might be TRBD1 (5 bases). The V and J ends lost 7 bases and 8 bases respectively, with 17 bases between them. CDR3 length: 13 amino acids. CDR1 and CDR2 from the germline V gene are SGHTA and FQGNSA. The CDR3 is CASTRQGTAGYTF. In DNA form, the CDR3 reads TGTGCCAGCACGAGGCAGGGTACCGCCGGCTACACCTTC.

This clonotype was observed a few times. The V and J genes are TRBV5-1 and TRBJ2-3, with 9 positions matching TRBD2. Germline V gene data show CDR1 as SGHRS and CDR2 as YFSETQ. Germline trimming cut 4 bases from V and 1 base from J; bases unmatched to any gene: 4. This CDR3 is built from 15 residues. The CDR3 DNA sequence: TGCGCCAGCAGCGAGGGACTAGCTGGCACAGATACGCAGTATTTT. Translation gives CASSEGLAGTDTQYF. Full variable domain (outside the CDR3, taken from reference TRBV5-1 and TRBJ2-3): KAGVTQTPRYLIKTRGQQVTLSCSPISGHRSVSWYQQTPGQGLQFLFEYFSETQRNKGNFPGRFSGRQFSNSRSEMNVSTLELGDSALYLCASSEGLAGTDTQYFGPGTRLTVL.

This clonotype was recorded a few times. This rearrangement joins TRBV4-2 to TRBJ1-5; TRBD1 might be the D (5 bases). The germline CDR1 and CDR2 sequences are LGHNA and YNFKEQ. This CDR3 has 14 residues. V was cut by 4 bases and J by 3 bases, with 10 bases left in between. The CDR3 sequence: CASSRTGYNQPQHF. The CDR3 DNA follows: TGTGCCAGCAGCCGAACAGGCTACAATCAGCCCCAGCATTTT.

This clonotype was seen at least ten times. The chain uses TRBV18 and TRBJ2-3; D not resolved. CDR1 and CDR2 (germline): KGHSH, LQKENI. The CDR3 is 15 residues long. V was clipped by 1 base and J by 0 bases, with 8 bases between them. The CDR3 loop is CASSPRATSTDTQYF. The CDR3 region has the DNA TGTGCCAGCTCACCACGAGCGACTAGCACAGATACGCAGTATTTT.

At least ten counts were recorded for this clonotype. The chain combines TRBV7-2 with TRBJ1-5; 7 bases match TRBD1. V was clipped by 5 bases and J by 4 bases; unmatched bases: 8. Germline CDR1 is SGHTA and CDR2 is FQGNSA. The CDR3 is made up of 15 amino acids. The DNA for the CDR3 is TGTGCCAGCAGCCCCCCCGGACAGGCGAATCAGCCCCAGCATTTT. Amino acids: CASSPPGQANQPQHF. The full variable domain, with the rest looked up from reference TRBV7-2 and TRBJ1-5, is GAGVSQSPSNKVTEKGKDVELRCDPISGHTALYWYRQSLGQGLEFLIYFQGNSAPDKSGLPSDRFSAERTGGSVSTLTIQRTQQEDSAVYLCASSPPGQANQPQHFGDGTRLSIL.

Many counts were recorded for this clonotype. This CDR3 is CAISSTGLADTQYF. CDR3 sequence (DNA): TGTGCCATCAGCTCGACAGGGCTCGCAGATACGCAGTATTTT. This chain uses TRBV10-3 with TRBJ2-3; 7 bases fit TRBD1. Germline V CDR1 and CDR2: ENHRY, SYGVKD. V lost 6 bases to trimming and J lost 4 bases; unmatched junction nucleotides: 7. This CDR3 has 14 amino acids.

This rearrangement joins TRBV7-2 to TRBJ2-7, with D hard to call. The V end lost 4 bases, the J end lost 2 bases, and 9 bases lay between the germline ends. Per the germline V gene, CDR1 is SGHTA and CDR2 is FQGNSA. The CDR3 contains 13 residues. CDR3 amino acids: CASSSRRAYEQYF. The DNA for the CDR3 is TGTGCCAGCAGCTCCCGAAGGGCCTACGAGCAGTACTTC.

The chain has TRBV21-1 and TRBJ2-3; the DNA was not compared with TRBD1, the D call given in the table. TRBV21-1 is given as a pseudogene. The CDR3 has 19 amino acids. The CDR3 spells CASSKRNPTGTGVPDTQYF. The CDR3, as DNA: TGTGCCAGCAGCAAGAGAAATCCGACGGGGACAGGGGTTCCAGATACGCAGTATTTT.

The chain uses TRBV11-2 and TRBJ2-5; D gene unclear. CDR1 and CDR2 (germline): SGHAT, FQNNGV. The CDR3 spans 16 residues. V lost 5 bases and J lost 5, with 21 bases in between. The CDR3 sequence is CASSHLTGPNSETQYF. The CDR3 region has the DNA TGTGCCAGCAGCCACCTTACGGGCCCTAACTCGGAGACCCAGTACTTC.

The chain has TRBV10-2 and TRBJ1-1; no clear D. Germline V gene lookup returns CDR1 WSHSY and CDR2 SAAADI. Trimming removed 0 bases at V and 1 base at J, with 6 bases between. The CDR3 totals 14 residues. CDR3 amino acids: CASSESGSNTEAFF. CDR3 DNA sequence: TGCGCCAGCAGTGAGTCTGGCTCGAACACTGAAGCTTTCTTT.